Shown below are 21 T cell receptor beta chains from a single sample sequenced in a study of identical twins. Using its own MiXCR run on the 5' RACE reads, TCRdb lists one record per CDR3 protein. Of about 1.7 million distinct CDR3 sequences detected, less than 40% appear once; the ten largest clones hold about 0.27%. The specimen sequenced was cord blood. The receptors come from a newborn girl in good health.

This clonotype was counted a few times. The chain joins TRBV28 to TRBJ2-1, with 7 bases identical to TRBD2. The CDR3 consists of 14 residues. The trim removed 8 bases at V and 2 bases at J, leaving 6 bases unmatched. Germline assignment: CDR1 MDHEN and CDR2 SYDVKM. CDR3 bases: TGTGCCAGCCTCACTGGGACTACCTACAATGAGCAGTTCTTC. Protein: CASLTGTTYNEQFF.

For this clonotype: A read error may account for a junction end that differs from germline. The chain links TRBV5-1 to TRBJ2-1; D possibly corresponds to TRBD1 (5 bases). The CDR3 contains 16 residues. The germline CDR1 and CDR2 sequences are SGHRS and YFSETQ. CDR3 residues: CASSLGPPHSYNEQFF. The DNA for the CDR3 is TGCGCTAGCAGCTTGGGGCCCCCGCATTCCTACAATGAGCAGTTCTTC. Together with reference TRBV5-1 and TRBJ2-1, the CDR3 gives the full variable domain: KAGVTQTPRYLIKTRGQQVTLSCSPISGHRSVSWYQQTPGQGLQFLFEYFSETQRNKGNFPGRFSGRQFSNSRSEMNVSTLELGDSALYLCASSLGPPHSYNEQFFGPGTRLTVL.

The chain combines TRBV28 with TRBJ1-2; D is unresolved. The CDR3 loop spans 12 amino acids. In germline, CDR1 is MDHEN, CDR2 SYDVKM. CDR3 DNA sequence: TGTGCGAACGCCCGAGGGCCATATGGCTACACCTTC. Translating it yields CANARGPYGYTF.

The CDR3 DNA sequence: TGTGCCAGCAGCTTAGAGAGACCGGGGGGGCCCCACGAGCAGTACTTC. Protein product: CASSLERPGGPHEQYF. This chain uses TRBV7-2 with TRBJ2-7, with 8 nucleotides matching TRBD2. Germline assignment: CDR1 SGHTA and CDR2 FQGNSA. V was clipped by 1 base and J by 5 bases; unmatched bases: 10. This CDR3 comprises 16 residues.

This clonotype was recorded many times. The rearrangement links TRBV6-5 to TRBJ1-2; no clear D gene. This CDR3 has 14 residues. Germline CDR1 reads MNHEY; CDR2 reads SVGAGI. With 3 bases removed from V and 0 bases from J, the gap between germline ends came to 8 bases. This CDR3 is CASSYSGANYGYTF. The CDR3 DNA reads as TGTGCCAGCAGTTATTCGGGAGCTAACTATGGCTACACCTTC.

The V gene is TRBV3-1, the J gene TRBJ2-6; 8 bases map to TRBD1. The CDR3 extends over 18 amino acids. Germline-derived CDR1 and CDR2 are LGHDT and YNNKEL (reference sequence). The V segment lost 4 bases and the J segment 0 bases; nucleotides outside the gene matches: 8. CDR3 sequence reads: CASSPRTGPISGANVLTF. Here the CDR3 DNA reads TGTGCCAGCAGCCCGAGGACAGGGCCTATCTCTGGGGCCAACGTCCTGACTTTC.

This clonotype was counted only a few times. The chain couples TRBV20-1 to TRBJ1-5; 7 bases agree with TRBD1. Losses at the gene ends were 1 base for V and 7 bases for J; bases not matched to a gene: 7. The CDR3 sequence is 14 residues long. Germline loops: CDR1 DFQATT, CDR2 SNEGSKA (reference sequence). The CDR3 coding sequence is TGCAGTGCTAGAGCACCCAGGGGGGAACAGCCCCAGCATTTT. Its translation is CSARAPRGEQPQHF.

This chain joins TRBV20-1 and TRBJ2-3; 7 nucleotides align to TRBD1. Per germline, CDR1 DFQATT and CDR2 SNEGSKA (reference sequence). V shed 6 bases and J 0 bases; nucleotides not matched to a gene: 12. CDR3 length: 16 residues. DNA for the CDR3: TGCAGTGCCCAACCGACAGGGTACTCTAGCACAGATACGCAGTATTTT. Amino acid sequence: CSAQPTGYSSTDTQYF.

In this sample, this clonotype turned up a few times. The chain recombines TRBV5-1 with TRBJ2-1, with D possibly matching TRBD1 (6 bases). Deletions cut 1 base from V and 6 bases from J, with 23 bases between. The germline V gene has CDR1 SGHRS and CDR2 YFSETQ. The CDR3 sequence is 18 residues long. The CDR3 DNA sequence: TGCGCCAGCAGCTTGTGGCCCCCTAAAACAGGGCTCTCCAATGAGCAGTTCTTC. Protein: CASSLWPPKTGLSNEQFF. Drawing the rest from reference TRBV5-1 and TRBJ2-1, the complete variable domain is KAGVTQTPRYLIKTRGQQVTLSCSPISGHRSVSWYQQTPGQGLQFLFEYFSETQRNKGNFPGRFSGRQFSNSRSEMNVSTLELGDSALYLCASSLWPPKTGLSNEQFFGPGTRLTVL.

The rearrangement links TRBV5-1 to TRBJ1-2, with D maybe TRBD1 (6 bases). The CDR3 loop spans 14 amino acids. The V gene lost 0 bases and the J gene lost 6 bases, with 12 bases spanning the gap. Looked up from germline, CDR1 is SGHRS and CDR2 is YFSETQ. The CDR3 region is CASSLAGEGNGYTF. In DNA form, the CDR3 reads TGCGCCAGCAGCTTGGCAGGGGAAGGGAATGGCTACACCTTC.

This clonotype has just a few counts. The rearrangement joins TRBV29-1 to TRBJ2-5, with 11 bases lining up with TRBD2. CDR3 length: 15 amino acids. Trimming cost V 7 bases and J 11 bases; bases outside gene matches: 18. Germline V lookup: CDR1 SQVTM, CDR2 ANQGSEA. The CDR3 DNA reads as TGCAGCGCCTCCCTCTCTAGCGGGGGGTCCAATGAGCAGTACTTC. Translated, it gives CSASLSSGGSNEQYF.

The chain is built from TRBV10-3 and TRBJ1-1; the D is unclear. V lost 3 bases and J lost 8, with 19 bases in between. This CDR3 has 15 residues. Germline V CDR1 and CDR2: ENHRY, SYGVKD. Here the CDR3 DNA reads TGTGCCATCAGTGAAGTCAGCAGACTCTTAGACGAAGCTTTCTTT. Protein sequence: CAISEVSRLLDEAFF.

In nucleotides, the CDR3 is TGTGCCAGCAGCCGAGGCCGGGGGGTGGGCTATGGCTACACCTTC. Its translation: CASSRGRGVGYGYTF. The V and J genes are TRBV12-3 or TRBV12-4 and TRBJ1-2, with D possibly being TRBD1 (5 bases). The CDR3 covers 15 residues. Trimming took 6 bases from V and 4 from J, leaving 18 bases between them.

Only a few counts were recorded for this clonotype. This sequence joins TRBV20-1 and TRBJ2-3; tentative D call: TRBD1 (7 bases). CDR1 and CDR2 from the germline V gene are DFQATT and SNEGSKA (reference sequence). The CDR3 is 15 amino acids. Between the trimmed V and J ends, which lost 5 bases and 3 bases, there was a span of 18 bases. CDR3: CSAPRQGGGTDTQYF. CDR3 sequence (DNA): TGCAGTGCTCCCCGACAGGGAGGAGGTACAGATACGCAGTATTTT.

The chain has TRBV3-1 and TRBJ2-3, with 9 bases lining up with TRBD2. Germline V gene data show CDR1 as LGHDT and CDR2 as YNNKEL (reference sequence). The V and J ends lost 3 bases and 0 bases, in that order; junction bases with no gene match: 7. The CDR3 spans 17 residues. The chain's CDR3 is CASSQASGTSSTDTQYF. The CDR3 DNA reads as TGTGCCAGCAGCCAGGCCTCCGGGACTAGCAGCACAGATACGCAGTATTTT.

V usage is TRBV12-3 or TRBV12-4 and J usage is TRBJ2-1; TRBD1 or TRBD2 may be the D gene (5 bases each). V was clipped by 3 bases and J by 4 bases, with 19 bases between them. There are 17 residues in the CDR3. This CDR3 is CASSFFIRSGGYNEQFF. The CDR3 DNA reads as TGTGCCAGCAGTTTCTTTATCCGATCTGGGGGATACAATGAGCAGTTCTTC.

This clonotype was counted a few times. V gene TRBV4-2 combines with J gene TRBJ1-6; perhaps TRBD1 as D (6 bases). V was pared by 5 bases and J by 10 bases, with 18 bases between. Germline assignment: CDR1 LGHNA and CDR2 YNFKEQ. The CDR3 loop spans 15 amino acids. In nucleotides, the CDR3 is TGTGCCAGCAGCTCCGGACAGTTAATTGGATCACCCCTCCACTTT. Amino acid sequence: CASSSGQLIGSPLHF.

The gene calls are TRBV20-1 and TRBJ1-2, with 8 bases matching TRBD1. Looked up from germline, CDR1 is DFQATT and CDR2 is SNEGSKA (reference sequence). There are 12 residues in the CDR3. V trimming: 6 bases; J trimming: 6 bases; junction bases outside the gene matches: 6. The CDR3 loop is CSALTGVDGYTF. DNA for the CDR3: TGCAGTGCCCTGACAGGGGTGGATGGCTACACCTTC.

About this clonotype itself: Given a much more abundant clone one base away, this may be a read error. The V call is TRBV3-1, the J call TRBJ2-5; D may correspond to TRBD1 or TRBD2 (5 bases each). Germline V gene lookup returns CDR1 LGHDT and CDR2 YNNKEL (reference sequence). Trimming took off 3 bases at V and 11 bases at J, with 19 bases between the two ends. The CDR3 is 14 amino acids. CDR3 bases: TGTGCCAGCAGCCAGGGACGGATCAACAATGAGCAGTACTTC. Translated: CASSQGRINNEQYF.

The rearrangement joins TRBV10-3 to TRBJ1-6, with 7 nucleotides matching TRBD1. V was clipped by 6 bases and J by 6 bases; unmatched bases: 5. The length of the CDR3 is 14 residues. CDR1 ENHRY and CDR2 SYGVKD come from the germline V gene. The DNA for the CDR3 is TGTGCCATCAGATCAGGGGGGGTTAATTCACCCCTCCACTTT. It translates to CAIRSGGVNSPLHF.

The chain uses TRBV5-1 and TRBJ1-1, with D unresolved. CDR1 is SGHRS and CDR2 is YFSETQ in the germline V gene. The CDR3 has 14 amino acids. Trimming removed 0 bases at V and 8 bases at J, with 14 bases between. CDR3 bases: TGCGCCAGCAGCTTGGGAGGAGGGTTGTCCGAAGCTTTCTTT. Residues: CASSLGGGLSEAFF.